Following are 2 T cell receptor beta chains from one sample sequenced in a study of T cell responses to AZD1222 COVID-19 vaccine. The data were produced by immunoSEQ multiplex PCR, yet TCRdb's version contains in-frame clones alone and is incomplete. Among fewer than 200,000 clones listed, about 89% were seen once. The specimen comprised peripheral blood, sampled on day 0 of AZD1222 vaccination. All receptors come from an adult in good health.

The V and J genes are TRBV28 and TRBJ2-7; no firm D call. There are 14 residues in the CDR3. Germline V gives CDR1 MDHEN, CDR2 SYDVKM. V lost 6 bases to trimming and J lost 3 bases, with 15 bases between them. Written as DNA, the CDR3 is TGTGCCAGCAGGCCATCGGACGGATACTACGAGCAGTACTTC. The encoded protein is CASRPSDGYYEQYF.

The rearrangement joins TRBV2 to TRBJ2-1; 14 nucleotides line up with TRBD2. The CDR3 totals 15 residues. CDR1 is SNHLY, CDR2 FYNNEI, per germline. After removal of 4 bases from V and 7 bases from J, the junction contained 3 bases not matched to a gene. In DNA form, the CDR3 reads TGTGCCAGCAGTGCGGGACTAGCGGGAGTGAATGAGCAGTTCTTC. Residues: CASSAGLAGVNEQFF.